This T cell receptor (beta chain) was captured by sequencing in a study of T-cell reconstitution after alpha-beta-depleted transplantation in children. Study-wide findings and caveats: Reportedly, alpha-beta T cells present about two months post-transplant originated from several hundred expanded clones of graft origin.

This clonotype showed up many times. Antigen unknown. For TCRbeta, the library was prepared with unique molecular identifiers. TCRdb independently ran MiXCR on the PCR reads; one entry per CDR3 protein. The sample includes roughly 670,000 distinct CDR3 sequences, under 15% of them seen just once. The CDR3 has 15 residues. The V gene's germline CDR1 is SQVTM and CDR2 ANQGSEA. Germline trimming cut 6 bases from V and 4 bases from J; bases unmatched to any gene: 12. V usage is TRBV29-1 and J usage is TRBJ2-1; TRBD2 agrees at 7 bases. This sequence was found in a girl aged 2-9 years with congenital amegakaryocytic thrombocytopenia, due to receive a stem cell transplant. The starting material was PBMCs, obtained before TCRalphabeta/CD19-depleted stem cell transplant. This CDR3 reads CSVDKAGTGYNEQFF. Written as DNA, the CDR3 is TGCAGCGTGGACAAAGCGGGAACGGGGTACAATGAGCAGTTCTTC.